These T cell receptor beta chains were read from a single sample in a study of regulatory T cells in long-lasting Graves disease. TCRdb recomputed calls from the multiplex PCR reads with MiXCR, one row per CDR3 protein. The sample comprises over 500,000 distinct CDR3 sequences, around 16% of which are singletons, and around 12% rests with the top ten. These sequences were also reported in another study, on T cells in Graves' hyperthyroidism and ophthalmopathy.

The sample in question was peripheral blood mononuclear cells (PBMCs), obtained at new diagnosis, from a patient treated with antithyroid drugs. Receptor source: a man in his late teens or twenties with Graves disease. Each CDR3 is given with its conserved first and last residue. A D gene is named only where the DNA matches it firmly. Expanded clones are given a class, and other clones once, few, many or no size at all.

.,TRBJ1-6,TRBD1,TRBV30,CAWSEGQGNSPLHF,TGTGCCTGGAGTGAGGGACAGGGGAACTCACCCCTCCACTTT
.,TRBJ1-4,TRBD1,TRBV3-1,CASNGGQGGEKLFF,TGTGCCAGCAACGGGGGACAGGGAGGGGAAAAACTGTTTTTT
.,TRBJ2-7,.,TRBV7-8,CASSLSAGDSYEQYF,TGTGCCAGCAGCTTATCCGCAGGTGACTCCTACGAGCAGTACTTC
.,TRBJ2-1,.,TRBV12-3/TRBV12-4,CASSLRFENEQFF,TGTGCCAGCAGCCTGCGGTTCGAAAATGAGCAGTTCTTC
.,TRBJ1-1,.,TRBV29-1,CSGARWGSGRDTEAFF,TGCAGCGGGGCCCGTTGGGGGTCCGGGCGGGACACTGAAGCTTTCTTT
many,TRBJ1-1,.,TRBV12-3/TRBV12-4,CASARPGMNTEAFF,TGTGCCAGTGCACGACCCGGGATGAACACTGAAGCTTTCTTT
few,TRBJ1-1,.,TRBV12-3/TRBV12-4,CASSSPGDVLRLNTEAFF,TGTGCCAGCAGTTCGCCGGGTGATGTCCTTAGGTTGAACACTGAAGCTTTCTTT
.,TRBJ1-2,.,TRBV29-1,CSVREYSGYGYTF,TGCAGCGTTCGTGAATATTCGGGCTATGGCTACACCTTC
many,TRBJ2-5,.,TRBV18,CASSPVSTAQETQYF,TGTGCCAGCTCACCAGTTTCGACAGCCCAAGAGACCCAGTACTTC
few,TRBJ2-2,.,TRBV5-1,CASSLAKTPGDTGELFF,TGCGCCAGCAGCTTAGCGAAGACCCCCGGGGACACCGGGGAGCTGTTTTTT
few,TRBJ2-7,.,TRBV3-1,CASSPTRWALEQYF,TGTGCCAGCAGCCCAACTCGGTGGGCTCTCGAGCAGTACTTC
many,TRBJ2-3,TRBD2,TRBV7-9,CASSPTSGRSTDTQYF,TGTGCCAGCAGCCCGACTAGCGGGAGAAGCACAGATACGCAGTATTTT